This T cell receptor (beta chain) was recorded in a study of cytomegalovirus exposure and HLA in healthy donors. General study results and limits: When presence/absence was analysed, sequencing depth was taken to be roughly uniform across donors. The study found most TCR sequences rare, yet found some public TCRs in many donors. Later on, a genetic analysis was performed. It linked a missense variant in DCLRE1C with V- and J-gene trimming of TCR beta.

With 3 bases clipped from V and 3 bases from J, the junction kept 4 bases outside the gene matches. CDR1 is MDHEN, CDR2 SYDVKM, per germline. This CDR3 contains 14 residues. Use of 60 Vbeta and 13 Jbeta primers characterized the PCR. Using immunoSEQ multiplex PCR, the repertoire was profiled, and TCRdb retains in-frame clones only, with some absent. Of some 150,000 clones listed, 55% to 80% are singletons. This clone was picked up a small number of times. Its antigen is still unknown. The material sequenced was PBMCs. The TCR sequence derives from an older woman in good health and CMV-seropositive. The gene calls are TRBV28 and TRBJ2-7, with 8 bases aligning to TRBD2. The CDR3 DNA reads TGTGCCAGCAGTTTCGCCGGGACTAGCTACGAGCAGTACTTC. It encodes CASSFAGTSYEQYF.